One and the same sample provided the 8 T cell receptor beta chains below, sequenced in a study of shared clonotypes between healthy human individuals. The naive CD8 population came from CD45RO-negative cells selected for CCR7, without terminally differentiated effector memory CD45RA+ cells. Clones were read by immunoSEQ multiplex PCR, and TCRdb kept only the in-frame ones, dropping some. The sample contains roughly 890,000 clones, 80% to 95% of which appear only once. Sample: naive CD8+ T cells sorted from blood. The receptors stem from a man aged 30 to 39 in good health.

The chain couples TRBV9 to TRBJ2-7, with 9 bases matching TRBD1. Trimming cost V 2 bases and J 3 bases; bases outside gene matches: 3. Germline V gene data show CDR1 as SGDLS and CDR2 as YYNGEE. CDR3 size: 14 residues. In nucleotides, the CDR3 is TGTGCCAGCAGCGTCTCGGACAGGGGCTACGAGCAGTACTTC. The encoded protein is CASSVSDRGYEQYF.

The chain joins TRBV6-1 to TRBJ2-7; 7 positions match TRBD1. The V segment lost 2 bases and the J segment 5 bases; nucleotides outside the gene matches: 6. The CDR3 consists of 14 residues. The germline CDR1 and CDR2 sequences are MNHNS and SASEGT. The CDR3 reads CASSEWQGVNEQYF. The CDR3 DNA reads TGTGCCAGCAGTGAATGGCAGGGGGTCAACGAGCAGTACTTC.

The chain employs TRBV7-9 and TRBJ2-1; TRBD2 matches at 13 bases. With V trimmed by 5 bases and J by 13 bases, 11 bases remained unmatched. Germline V gene data show CDR1 as SEHNR and CDR2 as FQNEAQ (reference sequence). The CDR3 sequence is 15 residues long. The CDR3 is CASSLPGLAGQGQFF. Here the CDR3 DNA reads TGTGCCAGCAGCCTCCCGGGACTAGCGGGGCAAGGACAGTTCTTC.

The DNA of the CDR3 is TGTGCCAGTAGTATAGCTAAGGGGTACGAGCAGTACTTC. Its protein product is CASSIAKGYEQYF. The chain links TRBV19 to TRBJ2-7; a weak D match, TRBD1 (5 bases). The CDR3 has 13 residues. Trimming cost V 1 base and J 4 bases, with 8 bases left between them. Germline lookup yields CDR1 LNHDA and CDR2 SQIVND (reference sequence).

V gene TRBV15 combines with J gene TRBJ1-1; tentatively, D is TRBD1 (5 bases). Trimming cost V 5 bases and J 5 bases, with 15 bases left between them. Germline assignment: CDR1 LNHNV and CDR2 YYDKDF (reference sequence). The CDR3 sequence is 14 residues long. CDR3 region: CATSSRDVWTEAFF. CDR3 nucleotide sequence: TGTGCCACCAGCTCCCGGGACGTATGGACTGAAGCTTTCTTT. Full variable domain (remainder filled in from reference TRBV15 and TRBJ1-1): DAMVIQNPRYQVTQFGKPVTLSCSQTLNHNVMYWYQQKSSQAPKLLFHYYDKDFNNEADTPDNFQSRRPNTSFCFLDIRSPGLGDTAMYLCATSSRDVWTEAFFGQGTRLTVV.

This chain links TRBV4-2 with TRBJ2-7; D might be TRBD1 (5 bases). V shed 4 bases and J shed 3 bases, with 16 bases lying between them. This CDR3 contains 15 residues. The germline gives CDR1 LGHNA, CDR2 YNFKEQ. The CDR3 DNA follows: TGTGCCAGCAGCCCAAGGGAAACAGGAGACTACGAGCAGTACTTC. It is translated as CASSPRETGDYEQYF.

The CDR3, as DNA: TGTGCCAGCAGTTTCATGTATGGCTACACCTTC. Translation gives CASSFMYGYTF. The chain employs TRBV28 and TRBJ1-2; D gene ambiguous. Germline loops: CDR1 MDHEN, CDR2 SYDVKM. The CDR3 has 11 amino acids. The V gene lost 3 bases and the J gene lost 5 bases, with 4 bases spanning the gap.

As for this clone: The same CDR3 is also encoded by other DNA sequences in this sample. The chain is built from TRBV7-9 and TRBJ2-1, with TRBD2 matching 11 bases. This CDR3 spans 14 amino acids. The V and J ends lost 3 bases and 6 bases, in that order; junction bases with no gene match: 1. Looked up from germline, CDR1 is SEHNR and CDR2 is FQNEAQ (reference sequence). CDR3 region: CASSLLAGGNEQFF. CDR3 sequence (DNA): TGTGCCAGCAGCTTGCTAGCGGGGGGCAATGAGCAGTTCTTC.